The TCR beta chain under discussion was sequenced for a study of blood T cell repertoires in COVID-19. About the study: Sites in the United States, Italy and Spain provided acute and convalescent COVID-19 samples.

Clones were read by immunoSEQ multiplex PCR, and TCRdb kept only the in-frame ones, dropping some. The data contain roughly 50,000 clones, less than 90% of them singletons. V was pared by 4 bases and J by 8 bases, with 17 bases between. Germline V gene data show CDR1 as MNHEY and CDR2 as SVGAGI. The CDR3 length is 15 residues. Sequenced material: peripheral blood. The source of this sequence is a human donor in a cohort sampled during active COVID-19. V usage is TRBV6-5 and J usage is TRBJ1-4, with D unresolved. The CDR3 region is CASSSTDGEEEKLFF. The CDR3 DNA follows: TGTGCCAGCAGTTCGACCGACGGGGAGGAGGAAAAACTGTTTTTT.